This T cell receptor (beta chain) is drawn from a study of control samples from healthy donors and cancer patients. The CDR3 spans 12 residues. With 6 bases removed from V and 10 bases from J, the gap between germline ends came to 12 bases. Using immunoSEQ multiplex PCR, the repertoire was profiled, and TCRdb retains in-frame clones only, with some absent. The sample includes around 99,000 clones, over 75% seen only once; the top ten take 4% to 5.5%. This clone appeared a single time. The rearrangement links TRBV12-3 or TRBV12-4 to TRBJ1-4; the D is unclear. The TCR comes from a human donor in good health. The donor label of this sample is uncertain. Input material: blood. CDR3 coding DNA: TGTGCCAGCAGGAATGAAGGTGGAAAACTGTTTTTT. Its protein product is CASRNEGGKLFF.